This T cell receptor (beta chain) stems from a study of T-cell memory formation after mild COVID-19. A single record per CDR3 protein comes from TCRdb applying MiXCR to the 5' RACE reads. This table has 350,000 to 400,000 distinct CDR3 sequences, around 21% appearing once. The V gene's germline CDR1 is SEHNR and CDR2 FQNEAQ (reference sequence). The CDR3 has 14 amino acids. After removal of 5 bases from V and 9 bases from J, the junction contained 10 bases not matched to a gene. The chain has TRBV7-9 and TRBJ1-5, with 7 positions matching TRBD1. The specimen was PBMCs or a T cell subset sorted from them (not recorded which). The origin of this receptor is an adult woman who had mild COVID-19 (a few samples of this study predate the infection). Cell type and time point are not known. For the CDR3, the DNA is TGTGCCAGCAGCCGGGGTCTTACAGGGGTGCCCCAGCATTTT. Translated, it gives CASSRGLTGVPQHF.